This TCR beta chain came from a study of OX40 agonist ivuxolimab in advanced cancers. Study-level background: Patients received ivuxolimab, an intravenous treatment, every 2 weeks at 0.01 to 10 mg/kg. Study-wide results and limits: Patients with a partial response at 0.1-3.0 mg/kg had among the lowest clonal expansion. Expanded clones belonging to CD8+ T cells outnumbered, on average, those of CD4+.

The length of the CDR3 is 14 residues. V dropped 4 bases and J dropped 2 bases, with 10 bases sitting between them. CDR1 and CDR2 from the germline V gene are SGHDT and YYEEEE. Profiling relied on immunoSEQ multiplex PCR, and the TCRdb table lists in-frame clones only, not all of them. The sample shows about 100,000 clones, approximately 91% of them seen only once. Autoimmune disease history or systemic immunosuppression led to patients being barred. Points on this clone: The antigen is unknown.

The sequences come from CD4+ or CD8+ T cells sorted from blood, collected in a trial of the OX40 agonist ivuxolimab. V and J are TRBV5-6 and TRBJ1-3; tentatively, D is TRBD1 (6 bases). The receptor was derived from an adult with an advanced solid tumor such as melanoma, head and neck, liver or kidney cancer. The CDR3 nucleotides are TGTGCCAGCAGCGTACAGGGTGCTGGAAACACCATATATTTT. This translates into CASSVQGAGNTIYF.